Presented here are 3 T cell receptor beta chains from one specimen sequenced in a study of T cell repertoires in cytomegalovirus infection. Each CDR3 protein gets one entry after TCRdb re-called the reads with MiXCR. Counted here are 150,000 to 200,000 distinct CDR3 sequences, 28% occurring once; the ten biggest clones make up approximately 31%. Material: PBMCs. These receptors all stem from a human donor in good health (CMV status not recorded). Some clones in this sample may be carry-over from other donors' samples.

This clonotype was seen a few times. The V gene is TRBV7-9, the J gene TRBJ1-3; D is uncertain. CDR3 length equals 15 residues. Deletions cut 2 bases from V and 0 bases from J, with 8 bases between. Germline loops: CDR1 SEHNR, CDR2 FQNEAQ (reference sequence). CDR3 DNA: TGTGCCAGCAGCTTAAACAGCGACTCTGGAAACACCATATATTTT. Protein: CASSLNSDSGNTIYF.

This chain connects TRBV5-6 to TRBJ1-1; D perhaps matches TRBD1 (5 bases). There are 16 residues in the CDR3. Per germline, CDR1 SGHDT and CDR2 YYEEEE. V was shortened by 5 bases and J by 5 bases, with 22 bases between the two germline ends. The CDR3 DNA is TGTGCCAGCAGGGAGGGGTACATAGCAAAGGGGACTGAAGCTTTCTTT. It is translated as CASREGYIAKGTEAFF.

The chain employs TRBV10-3 and TRBJ2-5, with D uncertain. Germline CDR1 is ENHRY and CDR2 is SYGVKD. CDR3 length: 14 amino acids. The ends were cut back, 2 bases at V and 7 bases at J, with 14 bases in the middle. The CDR3 coding sequence is TGTGCCATCAGTGAGCTGGCCAACTTGGGGACCCAGTACTTC. Protein sequence: CAISELANLGTQYF.